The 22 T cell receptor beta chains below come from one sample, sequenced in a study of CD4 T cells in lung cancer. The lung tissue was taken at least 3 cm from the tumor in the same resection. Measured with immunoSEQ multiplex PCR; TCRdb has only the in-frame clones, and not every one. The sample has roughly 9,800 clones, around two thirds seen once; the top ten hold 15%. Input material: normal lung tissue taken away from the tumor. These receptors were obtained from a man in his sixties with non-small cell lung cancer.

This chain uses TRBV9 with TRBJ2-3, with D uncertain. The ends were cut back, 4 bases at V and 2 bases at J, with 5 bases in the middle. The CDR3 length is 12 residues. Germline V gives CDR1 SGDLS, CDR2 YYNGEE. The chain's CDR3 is CASSSTTDTQYF. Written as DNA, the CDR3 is TGTGCCAGCAGCTCTACCACAGATACGCAGTATTTT.

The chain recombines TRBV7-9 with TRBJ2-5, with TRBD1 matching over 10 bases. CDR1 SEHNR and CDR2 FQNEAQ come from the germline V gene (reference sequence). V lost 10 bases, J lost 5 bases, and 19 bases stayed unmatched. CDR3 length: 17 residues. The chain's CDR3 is CAISYLRDRGFGETQYF. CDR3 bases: TGTGCCATATCCTACCTCCGGGACAGGGGATTTGGGGAGACCCAGTACTTC. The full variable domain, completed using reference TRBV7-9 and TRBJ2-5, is DTGVSQNPRHKITKRGQNVTFRCDPISEHNRLYWYRQTLGQGPEFLTYFQNEAQLEKSRLLSDRFSAERPKGSFSTLEIQRTEQGDSAMYLCAISYLRDRGFGETQYFGPGTRLLVL.

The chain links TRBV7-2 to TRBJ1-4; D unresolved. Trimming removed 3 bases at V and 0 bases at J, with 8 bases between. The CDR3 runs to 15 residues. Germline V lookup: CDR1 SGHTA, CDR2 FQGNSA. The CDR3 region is CASSLRHTTNEKLFF. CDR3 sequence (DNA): TGTGCCAGCAGCTTGAGACACACAACTAATGAAAAACTGTTTTTT.

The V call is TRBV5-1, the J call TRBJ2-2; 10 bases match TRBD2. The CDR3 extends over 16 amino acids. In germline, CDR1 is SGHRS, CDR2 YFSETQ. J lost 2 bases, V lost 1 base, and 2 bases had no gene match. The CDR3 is CASSLLLAGNTGELFF. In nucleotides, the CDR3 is TGCGCCAGCAGCTTGTTACTAGCGGGAAACACCGGGGAGCTGTTTTTT.

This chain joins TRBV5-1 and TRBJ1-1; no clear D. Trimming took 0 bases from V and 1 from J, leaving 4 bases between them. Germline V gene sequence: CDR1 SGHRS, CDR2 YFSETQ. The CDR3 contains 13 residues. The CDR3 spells CASSLGGNTEAFF. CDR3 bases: TGCGCCAGCAGCTTGGGCGGGAACACTGAAGCTTTCTTT.

In nucleotides, the CDR3 is TGTGCCATCAGTGAGCTAGCGGAAGGGGAGCTGTTTTTT. It is translated as CAISELAEGELFF. The chain carries TRBV10-3 and TRBJ2-2, with TRBD2 matching 7 bases. Per germline, CDR1 ENHRY and CDR2 SYGVKD. The CDR3 contains 13 residues. V shed 2 bases, J shed 8 bases, and the junction held 2 bases outside the gene matches.

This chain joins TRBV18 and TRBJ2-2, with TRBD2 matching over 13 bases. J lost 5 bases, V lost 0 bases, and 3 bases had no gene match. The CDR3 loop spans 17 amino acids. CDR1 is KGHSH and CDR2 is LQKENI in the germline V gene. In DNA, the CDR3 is TGTGCCAGCTCACCACCAGGACTAGCGGGAGTAACCGGGGAGCTGTTTTTT. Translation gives CASSPPGLAGVTGELFF.

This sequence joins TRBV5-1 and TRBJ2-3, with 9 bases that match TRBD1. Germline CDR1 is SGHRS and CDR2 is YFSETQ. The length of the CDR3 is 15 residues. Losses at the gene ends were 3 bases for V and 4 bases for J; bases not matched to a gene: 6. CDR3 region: CASSSGDRDPDTQYF. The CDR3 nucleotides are TGCGCCAGCAGCTCGGGGGACAGGGATCCAGATACGCAGTATTTT. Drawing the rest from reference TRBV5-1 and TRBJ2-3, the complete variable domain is KAGVTQTPRYLIKTRGQQVTLSCSPISGHRSVSWYQQTPGQGLQFLFEYFSETQRNKGNFPGRFSGRQFSNSRSEMNVSTLELGDSALYLCASSSGDRDPDTQYFGPGTRLTVL.

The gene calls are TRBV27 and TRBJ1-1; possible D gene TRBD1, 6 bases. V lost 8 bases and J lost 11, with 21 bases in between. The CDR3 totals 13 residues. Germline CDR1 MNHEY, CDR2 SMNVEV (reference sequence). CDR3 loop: CASRDNRASYAFF. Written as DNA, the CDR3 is TGTGCCAGCCGAGACAACAGGGCTTCTTACGCTTTCTTT.

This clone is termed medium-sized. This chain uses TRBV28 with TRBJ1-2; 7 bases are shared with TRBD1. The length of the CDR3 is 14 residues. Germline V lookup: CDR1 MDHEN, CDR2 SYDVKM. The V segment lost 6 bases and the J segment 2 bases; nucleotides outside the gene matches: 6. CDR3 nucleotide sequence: TGTGCCAGCAGCGGACCGACAGGGAACTATGGCTACACCTTC. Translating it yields CASSGPTGNYGYTF.

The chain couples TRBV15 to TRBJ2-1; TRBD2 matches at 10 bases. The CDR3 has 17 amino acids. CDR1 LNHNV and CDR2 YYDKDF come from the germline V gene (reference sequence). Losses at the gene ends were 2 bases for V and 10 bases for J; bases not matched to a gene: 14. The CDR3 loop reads CATSRSRGAGGLEEQFF. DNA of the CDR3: TGTGCCACCAGCAGATCCCGGGGAGCGGGAGGGCTAGAGGAGCAGTTCTTC. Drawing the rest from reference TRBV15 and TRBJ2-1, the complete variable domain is DAMVIQNPRYQVTQFGKPVTLSCSQTLNHNVMYWYQQKSSQAPKLLFHYYDKDFNNEADTPDNFQSRRPNTSFCFLDIRSPGLGDTAMYLCATSRSRGAGGLEEQFFGPGTRLTVL.

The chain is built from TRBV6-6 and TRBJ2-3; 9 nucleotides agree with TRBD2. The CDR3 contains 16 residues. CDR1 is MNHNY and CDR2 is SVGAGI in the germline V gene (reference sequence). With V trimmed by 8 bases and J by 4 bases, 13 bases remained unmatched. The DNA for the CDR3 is TGTGCCAGCGGCAACCGGGCTAGCGGGAACGCAGATACGCAGTATTTT. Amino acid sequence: CASGNRASGNADTQYF.

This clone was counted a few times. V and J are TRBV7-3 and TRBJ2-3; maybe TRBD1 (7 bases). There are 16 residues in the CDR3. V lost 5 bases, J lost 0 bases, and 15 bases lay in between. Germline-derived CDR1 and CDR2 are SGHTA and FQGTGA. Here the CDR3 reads CASSPGGSGSTDTQYF. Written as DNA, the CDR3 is TGTGCCAGCAGCCCAGGGGGTAGCGGCAGCACAGATACGCAGTATTTT.

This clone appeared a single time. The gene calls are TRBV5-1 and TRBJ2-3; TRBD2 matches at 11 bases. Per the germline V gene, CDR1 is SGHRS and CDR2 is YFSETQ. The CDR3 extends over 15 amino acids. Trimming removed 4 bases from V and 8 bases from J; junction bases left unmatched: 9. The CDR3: CASSELAGAGVTQYF. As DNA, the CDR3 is TGCGCCAGCAGCGAACTAGCGGGGGCTGGGGTTACGCAGTATTTT. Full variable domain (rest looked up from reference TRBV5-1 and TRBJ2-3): KAGVTQTPRYLIKTRGQQVTLSCSPISGHRSVSWYQQTPGQGLQFLFEYFSETQRNKGNFPGRFSGRQFSNSRSEMNVSTLELGDSALYLCASSELAGAGVTQYFGPGTRLTVL.

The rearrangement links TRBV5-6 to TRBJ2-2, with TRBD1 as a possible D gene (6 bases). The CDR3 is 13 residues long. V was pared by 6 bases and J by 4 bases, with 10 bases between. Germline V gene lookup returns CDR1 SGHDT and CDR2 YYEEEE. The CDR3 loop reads CASTTGSTGELFF. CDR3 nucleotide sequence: TGTGCCAGCACCACAGGGAGCACCGGGGAGCTGTTTTTT.

CDR3 bases: TGTGCCAGCAGCCTCTCTTTTCTAGAGGACAATGAGCAGTTCTTC. Protein product: CASSLSFLEDNEQFF. The J gene is TRBJ2-1, the V gene TRBV13; D is unresolved. This CDR3 contains 15 residues. V lost 5 bases and J lost 5, with 16 bases in between. From germline, CDR1 is PRHDT and CDR2 FYEKMQ (reference sequence). Full variable domain (missing parts from reference TRBV13 and TRBJ2-1): AAGVIQSPRHLIKEKRETATLKCYPIPRHDTVYWYQQGPGQDPQFLISFYEKMQSDKGSIPDRFSAQQFSDYHSELNMSSLELGDSALYFCASSLSFLEDNEQFFGPGTRLTVL.

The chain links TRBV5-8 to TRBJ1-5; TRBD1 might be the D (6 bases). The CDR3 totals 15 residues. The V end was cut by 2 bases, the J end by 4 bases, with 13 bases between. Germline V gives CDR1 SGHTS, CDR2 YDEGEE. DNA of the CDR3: TGTGCCAGCAGCTTCCAGGGGCATGGAAATCAGCCCCAGCATTTT. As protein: CASSFQGHGNQPQHF.

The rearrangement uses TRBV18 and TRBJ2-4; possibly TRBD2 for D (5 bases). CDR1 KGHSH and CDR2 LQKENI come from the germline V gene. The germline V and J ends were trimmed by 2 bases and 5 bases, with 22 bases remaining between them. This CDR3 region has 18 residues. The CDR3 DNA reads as TGTGCCAGCTCACCATTTTTTGGGAGTTCGGCTGAAGAAAACATTCAGTACTTC. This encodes CASSPFFGSSAEENIQYF.

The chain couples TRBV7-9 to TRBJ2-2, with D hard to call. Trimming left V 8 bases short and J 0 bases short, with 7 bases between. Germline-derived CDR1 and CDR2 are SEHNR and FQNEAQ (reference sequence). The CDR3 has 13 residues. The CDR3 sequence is CASRRTNTGELFF. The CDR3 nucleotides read TGTGCCAGCCGGCGGACGAACACCGGGGAGCTGTTTTTT.

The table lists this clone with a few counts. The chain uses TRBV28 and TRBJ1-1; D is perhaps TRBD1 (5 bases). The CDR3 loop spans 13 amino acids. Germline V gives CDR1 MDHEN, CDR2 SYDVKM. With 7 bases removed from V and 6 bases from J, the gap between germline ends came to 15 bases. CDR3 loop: CASMMGGTPEAFF. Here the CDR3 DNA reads TGTGCCAGCATGATGGGGGGAACCCCTGAAGCTTTCTTT.

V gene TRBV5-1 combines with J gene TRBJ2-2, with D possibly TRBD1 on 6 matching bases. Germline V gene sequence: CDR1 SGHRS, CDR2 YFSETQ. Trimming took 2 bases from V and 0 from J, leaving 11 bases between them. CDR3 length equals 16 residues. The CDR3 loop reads CASSFTGQPNTGELFF. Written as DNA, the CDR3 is TGCGCCAGCAGCTTTACAGGACAGCCGAACACCGGGGAGCTGTTTTTT.

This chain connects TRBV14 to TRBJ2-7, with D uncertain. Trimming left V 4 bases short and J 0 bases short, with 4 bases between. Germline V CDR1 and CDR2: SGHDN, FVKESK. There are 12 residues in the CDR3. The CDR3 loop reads CASSRDSYEQYV. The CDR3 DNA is TGTGCCAGCAGCCGGGACTCCTACGAGCAGTACGTC.